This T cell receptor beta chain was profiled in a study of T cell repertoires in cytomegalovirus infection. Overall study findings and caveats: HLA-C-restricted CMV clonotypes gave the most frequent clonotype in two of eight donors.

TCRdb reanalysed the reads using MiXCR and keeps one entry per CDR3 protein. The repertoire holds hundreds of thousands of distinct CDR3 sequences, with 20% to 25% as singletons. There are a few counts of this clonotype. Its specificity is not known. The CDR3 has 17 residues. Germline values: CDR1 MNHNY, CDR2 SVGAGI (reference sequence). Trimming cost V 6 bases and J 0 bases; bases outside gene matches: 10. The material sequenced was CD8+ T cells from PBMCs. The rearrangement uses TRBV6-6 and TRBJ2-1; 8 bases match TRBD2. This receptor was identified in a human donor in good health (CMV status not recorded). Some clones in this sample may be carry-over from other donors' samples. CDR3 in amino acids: CASRQAASGSSYNEQFF. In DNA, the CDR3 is TGTGCCAGCAGACAAGCTGCGAGCGGGAGCTCCTACAATGAGCAGTTCTTC.